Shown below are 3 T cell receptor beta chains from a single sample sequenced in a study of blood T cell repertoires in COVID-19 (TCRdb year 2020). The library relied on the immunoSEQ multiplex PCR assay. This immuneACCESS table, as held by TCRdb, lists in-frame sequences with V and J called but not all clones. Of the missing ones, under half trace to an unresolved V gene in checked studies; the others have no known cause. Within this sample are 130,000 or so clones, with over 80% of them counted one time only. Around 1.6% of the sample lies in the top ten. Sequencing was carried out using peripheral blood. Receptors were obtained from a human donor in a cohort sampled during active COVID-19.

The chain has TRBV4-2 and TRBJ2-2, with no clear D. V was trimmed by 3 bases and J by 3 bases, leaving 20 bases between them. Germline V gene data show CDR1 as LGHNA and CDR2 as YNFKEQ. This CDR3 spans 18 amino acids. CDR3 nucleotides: TGTGCCAGCAGCCACGGTAGCTACCAACCCTACGACACCGGGGAGCTGTTTTTT. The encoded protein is CASSHGSYQPYDTGELFF.

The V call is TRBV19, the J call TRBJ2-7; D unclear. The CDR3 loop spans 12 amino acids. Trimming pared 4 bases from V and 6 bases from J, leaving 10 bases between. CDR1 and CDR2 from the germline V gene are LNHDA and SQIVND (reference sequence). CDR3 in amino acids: CASSNPAGEQYF. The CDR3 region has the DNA TGTGCCAGTAGTAACCCAGCAGGCGAGCAGTACTTC.

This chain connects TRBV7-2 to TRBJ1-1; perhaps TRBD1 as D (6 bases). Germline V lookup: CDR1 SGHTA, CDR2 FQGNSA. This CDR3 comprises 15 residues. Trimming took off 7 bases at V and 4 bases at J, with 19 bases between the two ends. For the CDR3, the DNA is TGTGCCAGCACGAAAGGGGGGGGAGTAAGCACTGAAGCTTTCTTT. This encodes CASTKGGGVSTEAFF.